The following is a T cell receptor (beta chain) sequence with its context. This CDR3 contains 15 residues. Germline-derived CDR1 and CDR2 are MNHEY and SVGAGI. V trimming: 8 bases; J trimming: 9 bases; junction bases outside the gene matches: 16. Primers included in the PCR were 60 Vbeta and 13 Jbeta primers. TCRdb keeps only in-frame clones here, not all; method: immunoSEQ multiplex PCR. Of about 94,000 clones listed, around 74% are singletons. These data originate in a study of cytomegalovirus exposure and HLA in healthy donors. Likely unrecorded immune exposures existed in these nominally healthy donors.

J is TRBJ2-7 and V is TRBV6-5, with TRBD2 matching over 10 bases. This receptor was obtained from a man aged 35-49 years in good health and CMV-seropositive. The specimen sequenced was PBMCs. CDR3 DNA sequence: TGTGCCAGCCAAAGCGGGAGGGTGAACCCACTTGGGCAGTACTTC. The encoded protein is CASQSGRVNPLGQYF.